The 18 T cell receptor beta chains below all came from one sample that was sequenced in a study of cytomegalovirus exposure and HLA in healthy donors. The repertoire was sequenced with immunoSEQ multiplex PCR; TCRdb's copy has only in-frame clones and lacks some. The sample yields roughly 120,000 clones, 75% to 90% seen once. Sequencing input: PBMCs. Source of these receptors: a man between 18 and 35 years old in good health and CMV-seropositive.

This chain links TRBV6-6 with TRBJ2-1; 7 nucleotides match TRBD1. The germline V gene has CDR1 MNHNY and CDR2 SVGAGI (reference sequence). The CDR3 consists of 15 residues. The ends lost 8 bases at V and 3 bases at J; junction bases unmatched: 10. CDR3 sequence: CASVGQGQSYNEQFF. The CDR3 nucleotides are TGTGCCAGCGTTGGGCAGGGACAGAGCTACAATGAGCAGTTCTTC.

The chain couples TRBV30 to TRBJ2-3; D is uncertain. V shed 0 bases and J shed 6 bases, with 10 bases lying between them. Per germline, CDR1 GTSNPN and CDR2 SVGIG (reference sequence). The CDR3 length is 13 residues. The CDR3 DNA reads TGTGCCTGGAGTGTGGTAATGAGCGATACGCAGTATTTT. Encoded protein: CAWSVVMSDTQYF.

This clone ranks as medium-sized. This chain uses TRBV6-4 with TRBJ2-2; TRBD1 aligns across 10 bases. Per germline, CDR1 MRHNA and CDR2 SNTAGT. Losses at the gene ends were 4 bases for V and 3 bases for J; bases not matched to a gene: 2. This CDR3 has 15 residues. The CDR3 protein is CASSAGTGDTGELFF. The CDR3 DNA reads TGTGCCAGCAGTGCCGGGACAGGGGACACCGGGGAGCTGTTTTTT.

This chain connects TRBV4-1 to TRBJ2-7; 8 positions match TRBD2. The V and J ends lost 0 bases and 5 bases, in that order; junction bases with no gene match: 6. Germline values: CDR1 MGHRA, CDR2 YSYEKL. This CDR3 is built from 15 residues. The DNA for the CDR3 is TGCGCCAGCAGCCAAGAGACGGGGGGGCCGGACGAGCAGTACTTC. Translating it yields CASSQETGGPDEQYF.

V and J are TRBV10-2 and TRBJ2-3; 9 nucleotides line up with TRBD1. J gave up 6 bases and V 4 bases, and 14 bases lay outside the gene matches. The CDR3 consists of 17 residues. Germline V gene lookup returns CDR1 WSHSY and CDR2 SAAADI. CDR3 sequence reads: CASSGDRDPRYWDTQYF. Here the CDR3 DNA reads TGCGCCAGCAGTGGGGACAGGGACCCCCGGTATTGGGATACGCAGTATTTT.

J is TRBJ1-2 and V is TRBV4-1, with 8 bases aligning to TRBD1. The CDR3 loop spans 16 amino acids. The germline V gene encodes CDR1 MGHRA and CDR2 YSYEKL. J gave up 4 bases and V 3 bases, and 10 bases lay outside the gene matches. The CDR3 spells CASSHVGQGAIYGYTF. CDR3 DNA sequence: TGCGCCAGCAGCCATGTCGGGCAGGGGGCAATCTATGGCTACACCTTC.

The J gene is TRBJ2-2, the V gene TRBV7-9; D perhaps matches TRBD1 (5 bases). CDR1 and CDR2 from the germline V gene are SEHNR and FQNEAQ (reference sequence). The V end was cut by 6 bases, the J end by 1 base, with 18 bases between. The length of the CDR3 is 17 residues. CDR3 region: CASSSNRVQGNTGELFF. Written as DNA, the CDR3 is TGTGCCAGCAGTTCGAACCGGGTCCAGGGGAACACCGGGGAGCTGTTTTTT.

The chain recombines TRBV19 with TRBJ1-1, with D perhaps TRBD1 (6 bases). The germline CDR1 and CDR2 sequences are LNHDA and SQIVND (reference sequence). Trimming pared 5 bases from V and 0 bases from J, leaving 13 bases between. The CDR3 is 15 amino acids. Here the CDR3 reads CASSAGTLMNTEAFF. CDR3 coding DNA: TGTGCCAGTAGTGCCGGGACACTCATGAACACTGAAGCTTTCTTT.

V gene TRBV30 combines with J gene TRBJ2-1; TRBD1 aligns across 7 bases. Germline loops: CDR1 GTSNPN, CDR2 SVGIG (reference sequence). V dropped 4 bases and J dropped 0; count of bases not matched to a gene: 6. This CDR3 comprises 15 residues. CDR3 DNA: TGTGCCTGGATCAGGGGGTCGAGCTCCTACAATGAGCAGTTCTTC. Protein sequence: CAWIRGSSSYNEQFF.

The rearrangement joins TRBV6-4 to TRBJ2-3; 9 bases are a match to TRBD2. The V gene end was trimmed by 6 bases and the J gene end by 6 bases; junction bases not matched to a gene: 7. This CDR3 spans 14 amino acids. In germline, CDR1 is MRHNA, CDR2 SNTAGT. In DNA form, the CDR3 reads TGTGCCAGCAGAACAAGCGGGGGGAGGGATACGCAGTATTTT. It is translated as CASRTSGGRDTQYF.

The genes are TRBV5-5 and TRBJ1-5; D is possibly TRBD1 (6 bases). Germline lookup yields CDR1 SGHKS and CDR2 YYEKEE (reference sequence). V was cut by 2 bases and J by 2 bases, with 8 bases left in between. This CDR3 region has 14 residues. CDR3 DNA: TGTGCCAGCAGCTTCAGGGGCGGCAATCAGCCCCAGCATTTT. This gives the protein CASSFRGGNQPQHF.

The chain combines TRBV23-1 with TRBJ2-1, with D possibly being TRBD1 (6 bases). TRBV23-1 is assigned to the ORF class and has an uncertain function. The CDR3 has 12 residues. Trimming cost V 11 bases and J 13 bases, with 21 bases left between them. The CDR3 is CAVSQSQGKQFF. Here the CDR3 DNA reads TGCGCCGTAAGTCAAAGTCAGGGGAAACAGTTCTTC.

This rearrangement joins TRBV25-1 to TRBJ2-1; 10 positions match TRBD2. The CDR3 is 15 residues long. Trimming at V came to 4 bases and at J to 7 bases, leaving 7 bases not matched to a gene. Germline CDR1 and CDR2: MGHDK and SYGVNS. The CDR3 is CASSASGGARNEQFF. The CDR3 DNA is TGTGCCAGCAGTGCGAGCGGGGGGGCCAGGAATGAGCAGTTCTTC. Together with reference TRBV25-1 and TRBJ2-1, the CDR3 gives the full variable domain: EADIYQTPRYLVIGTGKKITLECSQTMGHDKMYWYQQDPGMELHLIHYSYGVNSTEKGDLSSESTVSRIRTEHFPLTLESARPSHTSQYLCASSASGGARNEQFFGPGTRLTVL.

Here the CDR3 DNA reads TGTGCCATCAGTGGAGTGGGAGAGACCGGGGAGCTGTTTTTT. Translating gives CAISGVGETGELFF. The chain recombines TRBV10-3 with TRBJ2-2, with a weak D call TRBD2 (5 bases). V lost 4 bases to trimming and J lost 5 bases, with 11 bases between them. This CDR3 comprises 14 residues. Germline CDR1 and CDR2: ENHRY and SYGVKD.

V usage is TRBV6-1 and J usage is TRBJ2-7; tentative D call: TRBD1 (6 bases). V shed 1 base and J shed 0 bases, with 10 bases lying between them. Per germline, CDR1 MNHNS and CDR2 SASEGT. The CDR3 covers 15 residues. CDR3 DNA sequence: TGTGCCAGCAGTGAAGGAACAGGGAGCTCCTACGAGCAGTACTTC. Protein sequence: CASSEGTGSSYEQYF.

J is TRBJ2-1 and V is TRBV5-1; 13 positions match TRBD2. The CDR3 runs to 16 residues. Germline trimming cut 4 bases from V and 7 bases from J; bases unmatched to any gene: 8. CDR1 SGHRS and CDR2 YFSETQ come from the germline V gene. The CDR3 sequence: CASSQTGTSGVNEQFF. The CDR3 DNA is TGCGCCAGCAGCCAGACCGGGACTAGCGGGGTGAATGAGCAGTTCTTC. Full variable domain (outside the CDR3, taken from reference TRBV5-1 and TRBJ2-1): KAGVTQTPRYLIKTRGQQVTLSCSPISGHRSVSWYQQTPGQGLQFLFEYFSETQRNKGNFPGRFSGRQFSNSRSEMNVSTLELGDSALYLCASSQTGTSGVNEQFFGPGTRLTVL.

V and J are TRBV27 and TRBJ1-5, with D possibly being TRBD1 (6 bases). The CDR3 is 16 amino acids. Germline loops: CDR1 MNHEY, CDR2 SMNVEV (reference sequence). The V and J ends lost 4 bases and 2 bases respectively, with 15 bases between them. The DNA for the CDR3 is TGTGCCAGCAGTTCCCTCCAGGGGTGGGGCAATCAGCCCCAGCATTTT. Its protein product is CASSSLQGWGNQPQHF.

CDR3 region: CASSQGLATTDTQYF. For the CDR3, the DNA is TGTGCCAGCAGCCAAGGACTAGCCACAACGGATACGCAGTATTTT. The chain combines TRBV7-2 with TRBJ2-3, with 8 nucleotides matching TRBD2. In germline, CDR1 is SGHTA, CDR2 FQGNSA. This CDR3 spans 15 amino acids. The J segment lost 6 bases and the V segment lost 5 bases, leaving 10 bases of the junction unmatched.